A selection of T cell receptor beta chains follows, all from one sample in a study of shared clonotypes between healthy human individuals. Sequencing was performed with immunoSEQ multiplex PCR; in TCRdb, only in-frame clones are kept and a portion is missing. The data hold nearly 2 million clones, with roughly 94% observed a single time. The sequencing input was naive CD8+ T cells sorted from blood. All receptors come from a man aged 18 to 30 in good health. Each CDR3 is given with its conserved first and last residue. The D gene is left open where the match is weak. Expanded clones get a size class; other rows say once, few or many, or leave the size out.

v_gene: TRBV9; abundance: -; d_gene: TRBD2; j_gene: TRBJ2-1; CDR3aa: CASSYGLAGGASSYNEQFF; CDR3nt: TGTGCCAGCAGCTACGGACTAGCGGGAGGCGCGAGCTCCTACAATGAGCAGTTCTTC
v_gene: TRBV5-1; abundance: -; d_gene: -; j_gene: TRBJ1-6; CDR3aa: CASSFSPQASSYNSPLHF; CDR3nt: TGCGCCAGCAGCTTTTCGCCACAGGCGAGCTCCTATAATTCACCCCTCCACTTT
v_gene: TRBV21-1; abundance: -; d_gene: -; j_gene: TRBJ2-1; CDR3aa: CASSKFQGGLTDLDNEQFF; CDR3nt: TGTGCCAGCAGCAAGTTTCAAGGGGGGCTCACAGATTTGGACAATGAGCAGTTCTTC
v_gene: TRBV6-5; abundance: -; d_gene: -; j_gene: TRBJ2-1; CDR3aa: CASSYSLFDEQFF; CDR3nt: TGTGCCAGCAGTTACTCCCTTTTCGATGAGCAGTTCTTC
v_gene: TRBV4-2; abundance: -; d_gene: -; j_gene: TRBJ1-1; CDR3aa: CASSQEHTDTEAFF; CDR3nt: TGTGCCAGCAGCCAGGAACACACAGACACTGAAGCTTTCTTT
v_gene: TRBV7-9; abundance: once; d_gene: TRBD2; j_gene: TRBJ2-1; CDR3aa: CASSLVGLAGSDEQFF; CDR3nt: TGTGCCAGCAGCTTAGTCGGACTAGCGGGGTCGGATGAGCAGTTCTTC
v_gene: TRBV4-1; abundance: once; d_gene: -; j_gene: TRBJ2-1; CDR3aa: CASSQERGRNEQFF; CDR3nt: TGCGCCAGCAGCCAAGAGAGAGGCAGGAATGAGCAGTTCTTC
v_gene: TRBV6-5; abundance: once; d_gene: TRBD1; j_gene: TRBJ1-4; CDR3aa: CASSFGQGVNEKLFF; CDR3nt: TGTGCCAGCAGTTTCGGACAGGGCGTTAATGAAAAACTGTTTTTT
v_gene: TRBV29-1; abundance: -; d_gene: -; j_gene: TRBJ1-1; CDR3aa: CSVLSGGSDTEAFF; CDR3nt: TGCAGCGTCCTTTCCGGGGGGTCGGACACTGAAGCTTTCTTT
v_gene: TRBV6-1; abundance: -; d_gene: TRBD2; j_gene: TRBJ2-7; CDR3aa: CASSEYWGEGAYEQYF; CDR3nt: TGTGCCAGCAGTGAATACTGGGGGGAGGGCGCCTACGAGCAGTACTTC
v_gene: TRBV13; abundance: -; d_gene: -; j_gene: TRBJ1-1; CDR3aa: CASSFRGSGTEAFF; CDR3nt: TGTGCCAGCAGCTTCAGGGGTAGTGGCACTGAAGCTTTCTTT
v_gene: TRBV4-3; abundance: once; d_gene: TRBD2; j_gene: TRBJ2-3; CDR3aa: CASSQTAGGGLTDTQYF; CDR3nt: TGCGCCAGCAGCCAAACGGCGGGAGGCGGGTTGACAGATACGCAGTATTTT
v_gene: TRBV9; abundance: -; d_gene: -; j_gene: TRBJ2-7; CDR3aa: CASSVAGFWGDEQYF; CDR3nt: TGTGCCAGCAGCGTAGCCGGGTTCTGGGGCGACGAGCAGTACTTC
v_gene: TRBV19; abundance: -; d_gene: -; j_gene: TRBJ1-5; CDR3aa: CASSATGVGNQPQHF; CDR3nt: TGTGCCAGTAGTGCCACGGGGGTAGGCAATCAGCCCCAGCATTTT
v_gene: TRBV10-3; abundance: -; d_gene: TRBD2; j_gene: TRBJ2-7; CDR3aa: CAIGSGRQSSYEQYF; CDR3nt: TGTGCCATCGGGAGCGGGAGGCAGAGCTCCTACGAGCAGTACTTC
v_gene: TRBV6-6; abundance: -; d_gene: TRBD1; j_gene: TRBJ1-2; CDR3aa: CASTTGAYNYGYTF; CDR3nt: TGTGCCAGCACGACAGGGGCATATAACTATGGCTACACCTTC
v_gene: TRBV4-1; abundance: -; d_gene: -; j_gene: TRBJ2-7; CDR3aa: CASSQVLGIVYEQYF; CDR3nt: TGCGCCAGCAGCCAAGTGTTGGGGATAGTCTACGAGCAGTACTTC
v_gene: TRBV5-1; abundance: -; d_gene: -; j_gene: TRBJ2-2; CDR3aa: CASSLAALAGALNTGELFF; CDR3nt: TGCGCCAGCAGCTTGGCCGCGTTGGCAGGAGCTTTGAACACCGGGGAGCTGTTTTTT
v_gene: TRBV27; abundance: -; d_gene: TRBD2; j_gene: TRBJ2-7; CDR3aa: CASRPSVAGDSEQYF; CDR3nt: TGTGCCAGCAGGCCGAGTGTAGCGGGAGACTCCGAGCAGTACTTC
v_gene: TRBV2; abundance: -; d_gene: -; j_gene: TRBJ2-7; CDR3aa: CATLGGESLFYEQYF; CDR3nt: TGTGCCACCTTAGGAGGGGAAAGCTTATTCTACGAGCAGTACTTC
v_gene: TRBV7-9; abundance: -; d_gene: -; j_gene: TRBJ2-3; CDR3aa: CASSPGTSGPFTDTQYF; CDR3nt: TGTGCCAGCAGCCCAGGGACGTCCGGTCCCTTCACAGATACGCAGTATTTT
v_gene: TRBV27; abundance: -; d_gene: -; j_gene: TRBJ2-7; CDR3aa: CASADRNAYEQYF; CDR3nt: TGTGCCAGCGCGGACAGAAACGCCTACGAGCAGTACTTC
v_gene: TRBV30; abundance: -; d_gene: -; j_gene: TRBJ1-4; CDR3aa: CAWFTLGITTNEKLFF; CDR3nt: TGTGCCTGGTTCACCCTAGGGATAACAACTAATGAAAAACTGTTTTTT
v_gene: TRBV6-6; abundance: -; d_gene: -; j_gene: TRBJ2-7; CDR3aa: CASSTSSYEQYF; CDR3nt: TGTGCCAGCAGTACAAGTTCCTACGAGCAGTACTTC
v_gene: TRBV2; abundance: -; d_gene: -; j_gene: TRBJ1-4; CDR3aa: CASSAGTANDYF; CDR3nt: TGTGCCAGCAGTGCAGGGACGGCGAATGATTACTTT
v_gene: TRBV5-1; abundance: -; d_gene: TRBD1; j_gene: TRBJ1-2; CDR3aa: CASRETGTNYGYTF; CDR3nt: TGCGCCAGCAGGGAGACAGGGACTAACTATGGCTACACCTTC
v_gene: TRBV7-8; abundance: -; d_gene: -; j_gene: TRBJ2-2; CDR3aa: CASSSGANTGELFF; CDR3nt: TGTGCCAGCAGCTCAGGGGCGAACACCGGGGAGCTGTTTTTT
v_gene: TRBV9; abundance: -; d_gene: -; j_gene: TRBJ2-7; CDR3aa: CASSAGGGRYEQYF; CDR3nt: TGTGCCAGCAGCGCAGGAGGGGGCAGGTACGAGCAGTACTTC
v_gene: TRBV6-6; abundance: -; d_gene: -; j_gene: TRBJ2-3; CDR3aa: CASSYGYDTQYF; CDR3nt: TGTGCCAGCAGTTACGGATATGATACGCAGTATTTT
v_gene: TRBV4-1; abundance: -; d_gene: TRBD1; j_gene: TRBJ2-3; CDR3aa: CASSQGTGPHPTDTQYF; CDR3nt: TGCGCCAGCAGCCAGGGGACAGGACCGCACCCCACAGATACGCAGTATTTT
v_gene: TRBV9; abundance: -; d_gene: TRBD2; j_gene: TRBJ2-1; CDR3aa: CASSLAGTLEEQFF; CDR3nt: TGTGCCAGCAGTCTAGCGGGAACTCTGGAGGAGCAGTTCTTC
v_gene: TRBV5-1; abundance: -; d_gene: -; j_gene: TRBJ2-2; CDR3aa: CASSLAQTGRRTGELFF; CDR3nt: TGCGCCAGCAGCTTGGCACAAACGGGACGTAGGACCGGGGAGCTGTTTTTT
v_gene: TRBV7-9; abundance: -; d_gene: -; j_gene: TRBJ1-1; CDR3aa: CASSPGTRTEAFF; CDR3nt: TGTGCCAGCAGCCCCGGGACCCGTACTGAAGCTTTCTTT
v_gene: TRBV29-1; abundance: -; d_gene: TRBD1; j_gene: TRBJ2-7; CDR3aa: CSVDAGQGTYEQYF; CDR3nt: TGCAGCGTTGATGCGGGACAGGGAACCTACGAGCAGTACTTC
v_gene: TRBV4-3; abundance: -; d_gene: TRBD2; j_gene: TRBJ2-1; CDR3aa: CASSQDLAEREGLYNEQFF; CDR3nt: TGCGCCAGCAGCCAAGATCTAGCCGAGCGGGAGGGCCTATACAATGAGCAGTTCTTC
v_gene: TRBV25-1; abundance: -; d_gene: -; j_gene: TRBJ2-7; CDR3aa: CASSEVGYEQYF; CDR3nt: TGTGCCAGCAGTGAAGTCGGCTACGAGCAGTACTTC
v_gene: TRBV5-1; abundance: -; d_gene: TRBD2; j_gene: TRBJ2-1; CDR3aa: CASSPEPTSGYNEQFF; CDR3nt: TGCGCCAGCAGCCCGGAGCCGACTAGCGGCTACAATGAGCAGTTCTTC
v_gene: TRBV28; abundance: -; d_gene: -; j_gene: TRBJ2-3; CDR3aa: CASSDPGITDTQYF; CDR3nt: TGTGCCAGCAGCGATCCGGGAATCACAGATACGCAGTATTTT
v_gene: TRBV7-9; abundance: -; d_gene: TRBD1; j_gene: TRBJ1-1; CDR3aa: CASSSGGGLMNTEAFF; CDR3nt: TGTGCCAGCAGCTCAGGGGGCGGACTCATGAACACTGAAGCTTTCTTT
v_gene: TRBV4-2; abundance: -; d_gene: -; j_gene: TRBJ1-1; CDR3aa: CASSQIGTANTEAFF; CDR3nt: TGTGCCAGCAGCCAAATCGGGACGGCGAACACTGAAGCTTTCTTT
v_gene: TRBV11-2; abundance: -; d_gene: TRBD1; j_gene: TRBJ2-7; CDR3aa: CASSFGTGGAYEQYF; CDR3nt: TGTGCCAGCAGCTTCGGGACAGGGGGCGCATACGAGCAGTACTTC
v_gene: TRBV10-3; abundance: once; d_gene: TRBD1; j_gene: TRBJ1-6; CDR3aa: CAISGGDRAPSYNSPLHF; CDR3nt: TGTGCCATCAGTGGGGGGGACAGGGCGCCTAGCTATAATTCACCCCTCCACTTT
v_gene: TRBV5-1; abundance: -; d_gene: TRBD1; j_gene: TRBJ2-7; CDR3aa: CASSLDRGHDEQYF; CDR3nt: TGCGCCAGCAGCTTGGACAGGGGGCATGACGAGCAGTACTTC
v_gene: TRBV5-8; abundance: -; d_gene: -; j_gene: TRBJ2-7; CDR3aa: CASSLTGVPYEQYF; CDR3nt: TGTGCCAGCAGCTTAACCGGGGTACCCTACGAGCAGTACTTC
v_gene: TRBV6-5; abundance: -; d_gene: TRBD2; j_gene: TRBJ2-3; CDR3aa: CASSSGTSGTDTQYF; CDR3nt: TGTGCCAGCAGTTCGGGGACTAGCGGCACAGATACGCAGTATTTT
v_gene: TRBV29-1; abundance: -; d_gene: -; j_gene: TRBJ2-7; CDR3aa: CSVVGSYEQYF; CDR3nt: TGCAGCGTTGTCGGCTCCTACGAGCAGTACTTC
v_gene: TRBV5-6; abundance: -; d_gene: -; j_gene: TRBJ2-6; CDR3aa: CASTYGSGANVLTF; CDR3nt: TGTGCCAGCACCTATGGCTCTGGGGCCAACGTCCTGACTTTC
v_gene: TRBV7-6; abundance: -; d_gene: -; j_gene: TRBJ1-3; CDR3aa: CASRKGPFSGNTIYF; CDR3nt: TGTGCCAGCAGAAAGGGTCCTTTCTCTGGAAACACCATATATTTT
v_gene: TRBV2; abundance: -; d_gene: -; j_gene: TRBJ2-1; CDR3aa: CASSEGQFSYNEQFF; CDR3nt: TGTGCCAGCAGTGAAGGGCAGTTTTCCTACAATGAGCAGTTCTTC
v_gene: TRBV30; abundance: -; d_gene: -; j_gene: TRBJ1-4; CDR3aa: CAWSPTGINEKLFF; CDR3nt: TGTGCCTGGAGTCCCACCGGGATTAATGAAAAACTGTTTTTT
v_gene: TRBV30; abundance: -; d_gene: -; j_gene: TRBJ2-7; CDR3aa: CAWIPGPYEQYF; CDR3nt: TGTGCCTGGATCCCGGGACCCTACGAGCAGTACTTC
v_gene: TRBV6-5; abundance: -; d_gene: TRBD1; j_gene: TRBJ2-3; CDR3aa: CASRIQGAGDTQYF; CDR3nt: TGTGCCAGCAGGATACAGGGGGCAGGAGATACGCAGTATTTT
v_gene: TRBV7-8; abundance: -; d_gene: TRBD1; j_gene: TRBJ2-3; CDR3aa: CASSQTGGSDTQYF; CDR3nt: TGTGCCAGCAGTCAGACAGGGGGCTCAGATACGCAGTATTTT
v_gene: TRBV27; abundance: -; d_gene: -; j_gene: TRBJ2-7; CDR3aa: CASSFPGAYEQYF; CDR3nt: TGTGCCAGCAGTTTCCCAGGGGCCTACGAGCAGTACTTC
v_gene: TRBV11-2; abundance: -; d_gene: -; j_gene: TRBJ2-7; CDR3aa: CASSLEPGDTYEQYF; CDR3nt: TGTGCCAGCAGCTTAGAACCCGGGGACACCTACGAGCAGTACTTC